The sequence of this T cell receptor beta chain was determined in a study of blood T cell repertoires in COVID-19. Study overall: T cells, B-cell-depleted T cells, or PBMCs provided the cDNA or gDNA that served as material.

Only in-frame clones appear in the TCRdb table, and some are missing; sequencing was by immunoSEQ multiplex PCR. Counted here are tens of thousands of clones, approximately 78% occurring once; the ten biggest clones make up less than 15%. The ends were cut back, 1 base at V and 0 bases at J, with 9 bases in the middle. The CDR3 length is 15 residues. CDR1 and CDR2 (germline): SGHTA, FQGNSA. V usage is TRBV7-2 and J usage is TRBJ1-1; the D gene is possibly TRBD1 (6 bases). Sequences were obtained from peripheral blood. The receptor was derived from a human donor with acute or convalescent COVID-19. The donor label of this sample is uncertain. The CDR3 DNA is TGTGCCAGCAGCTTAGTGACAGGAATGAACACTGAAGCTTTCTTT. Its translation is CASSLVTGMNTEAFF.